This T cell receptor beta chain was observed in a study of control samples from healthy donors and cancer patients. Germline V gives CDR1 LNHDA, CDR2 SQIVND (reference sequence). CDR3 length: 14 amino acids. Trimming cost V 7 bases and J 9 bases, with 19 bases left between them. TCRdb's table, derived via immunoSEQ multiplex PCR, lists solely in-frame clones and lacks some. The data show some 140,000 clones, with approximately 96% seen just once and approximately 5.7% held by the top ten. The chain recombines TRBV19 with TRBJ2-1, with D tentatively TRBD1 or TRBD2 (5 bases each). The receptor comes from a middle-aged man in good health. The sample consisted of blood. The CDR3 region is CASNRKQAAGEQFF. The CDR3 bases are TGTGCCAGTAATCGGAAACAGGCCGCGGGTGAGCAGTTCTTC.